This passage covers 23 T cell receptor beta chains from one sample sequenced in a study of blood T cell repertoires in COVID-19. Sequencing used immunoSEQ multiplex PCR; TCRdb keeps in-frame clones, though not all of them. Among around 150,000 clones listed, around 82% were seen once. The sequencing sample was made of peripheral blood. These receptors were collected from a woman in her 40s with COVID-19, enrolled during active disease.

This chain links TRBV6-5 with TRBJ2-7; possible D gene TRBD1, 6 bases. The CDR3 has 13 amino acids. V shed 6 bases and J shed 1 base, with 10 bases lying between them. The germline V gene has CDR1 MNHEY and CDR2 SVGAGI. Here the CDR3 reads CASSVGTSYEQYV. CDR3 coding DNA: TGTGCCAGCAGCGTAGGGACATCCTACGAGCAGTACGTC.

The CDR3 DNA reads as TGCGCCAGCAGCTTGGGAGCGGGAGGGCCGTACGAGCAGTACTTC. Its translation: CASSLGAGGPYEQYF. The rearrangement uses TRBV5-1 and TRBJ2-7; 10 nucleotides match TRBD2. CDR3 size: 15 residues. From germline, CDR1 is SGHRS and CDR2 YFSETQ. V lost 0 bases and J lost 4; bases outside the gene matches: 4.

The rearrangement joins TRBV29-1 to TRBJ2-5; D unclear. This CDR3 is 12 amino acids long. Germline V CDR1 and CDR2: SQVTM, ANQGSEA. With 4 bases removed from V and 4 bases from J, the gap between germline ends came to 10 bases. The CDR3, as DNA: TGCAGCGTTGGACTGACGCCAGAGACCCAGTACTTC. This codes for CSVGLTPETQYF.

The rearrangement links TRBV27 to TRBJ2-2, with a possible D match to TRBD2 (5 bases). Germline-derived CDR1 and CDR2 are MNHEY and SMNVEV (reference sequence). V shed 7 bases and J shed 5 bases, with 14 bases lying between them. This CDR3 contains 14 residues. This CDR3 reads CASKDLRGTGELFF. The CDR3 DNA is TGTGCCAGCAAGGACCTCCGAGGGACCGGGGAGCTGTTTTTT.

CDR3 loop: CAWRFGTANSPLHF. The CDR3 coding sequence is TGTGCCTGGAGATTTGGAACAGCAAATTCACCCCTCCACTTT. The chain links TRBV30 to TRBJ1-6; D is ambiguous. V gave up 3 bases and J gave up 7 bases, with 13 bases separating them. Germline V gives CDR1 GTSNPN, CDR2 SVGIG (reference sequence). This CDR3 is 14 amino acids long.

This clone was recorded only once. The chain couples TRBV5-1 to TRBJ2-1, with TRBD2 matching 11 bases. The CDR3 loop spans 16 amino acids. With V trimmed by 0 bases and J by 8 bases, 7 bases remained unmatched. Germline loops: CDR1 SGHRS, CDR2 YFSETQ. CDR3 residues: CASSLARTSGLDEQFF. CDR3 nucleotide sequence: TGCGCCAGCAGCTTGGCTAGGACTAGCGGGTTGGATGAGCAGTTCTTC. Looking up the rest from reference TRBV5-1 and TRBJ2-1 gives the full variable domain: KAGVTQTPRYLIKTRGQQVTLSCSPISGHRSVSWYQQTPGQGLQFLFEYFSETQRNKGNFPGRFSGRQFSNSRSEMNVSTLELGDSALYLCASSLARTSGLDEQFFGPGTRLTVL.

The gene calls are TRBV5-1 and TRBJ2-2, with D unclear. The germline V gene has CDR1 SGHRS and CDR2 YFSETQ. Between the trimmed V and J ends, which lost 8 bases and 5 bases, there was a span of 13 bases. The CDR3 is 13 amino acids. The CDR3 nucleotides are TGCGCCAGTACCGAGACACCGACCGGGGAGCTGTTTTTT. This codes for CASTETPTGELFF. The entire variable domain, with the rest obtained from reference TRBV5-1 and TRBJ2-2, is as follows: KAGVTQTPRYLIKTRGQQVTLSCSPISGHRSVSWYQQTPGQGLQFLFEYFSETQRNKGNFPGRFSGRQFSNSRSEMNVSTLELGDSALYLCASTETPTGELFFGEGSRLTVL.

The chain is built from TRBV5-1 and TRBJ1-3; the match to TRBD1 covers 9 bases. CDR1 and CDR2 from the germline V gene are SGHRS and YFSETQ. The V segment lost 6 bases and the J segment 4 bases; nucleotides outside the gene matches: 5. The CDR3 length is 14 residues. CDR3 amino acids: CASNAGTGGNTIYF. The CDR3 coding sequence is TGCGCCAGCAACGCCGGGACAGGGGGAAACACCATATATTTT.

This chain connects TRBV3-1 (or the pseudogene TRBV3-2) to TRBJ2-3; 7 nucleotides agree with TRBD1. J lost 2 bases, V lost 4 bases, and 6 bases had no gene match. There are 15 residues in the CDR3. Germline CDR1 LGHDT, CDR2 YNNKEL (reference sequence). As DNA, the CDR3 is TGTGCCAGCAGCCCCCGGGACAGTTTCACAGATACGCAGTATTTT. Translation: CASSPRDSFTDTQYF.

The CDR3 DNA follows: TGTGCCAGCAGTTTCGAATCTAGCGACTACAATGAGCAGTTCTTC. Its translation: CASSFESSDYNEQFF. The chain is built from TRBV6-5 and TRBJ2-1; D might be TRBD2 (6 bases). Germline V gene data show CDR1 as MNHEY and CDR2 as SVGAGI. The CDR3 consists of 15 residues. With 4 bases removed from V and 3 bases from J, the gap between germline ends came to 13 bases.

This rearrangement joins TRBV19 to TRBJ2-7, with TRBD2 as a possible D gene (6 bases). The CDR3 sequence is 14 residues long. Trimming shortened V by 3 bases and J by 6 bases, and 15 bases separated the two germline ends. Germline CDR1 reads LNHDA; CDR2 reads SQIVND (reference sequence). The CDR3 region is CASSIGVGGSEQYF. The CDR3 nucleotides are TGTGCCAGTAGTATTGGAGTGGGAGGAAGCGAGCAGTACTTC.

This chain joins TRBV6-5 and TRBJ2-6, with TRBD1 as a possible D gene (5 bases). The V gene's germline CDR1 is MNHEY and CDR2 SVGAGI. The CDR3 spans 15 residues. V was trimmed by 5 bases and J by 0 bases, leaving 8 bases between them. The CDR3 region has the DNA TGTGCCAGCAGTAGCGACAGCTCTGGGGCCAACGTCCTGACTTTC. It translates to CASSSDSSGANVLTF.

The chain couples TRBV3-1 (or the pseudogene TRBV3-2) to TRBJ2-7; tentatively, D is TRBD1 (5 bases). V was shortened by 1 base and J by 5 bases, with 9 bases between the two germline ends. Germline CDR1 is LGHDT and CDR2 is YNNKEL (reference sequence). The CDR3 consists of 13 residues. DNA for the CDR3: TGTGCCAGCAGCCAAGTTCCAGGGCACGAGCAGTACTTC. This sequence encodes CASSQVPGHEQYF.

The chain carries TRBV10-2 and TRBJ2-2; the D gene is possibly TRBD2 (6 bases). This CDR3 region has 13 residues. Germline V gene sequence: CDR1 WSHSY, CDR2 SAAADI. V lost 6 bases, J lost 5 bases, and 10 bases lay in between. CDR3 sequence: CASRGTLTGELFF. The DNA for the CDR3 is TGCGCCAGCAGGGGGACTTTAACCGGGGAGCTGTTTTTT.

The chain employs TRBV9 and TRBJ1-3; 8 nucleotides align to TRBD1. In germline, CDR1 is SGDLS, CDR2 YYNGEE. V was pared by 0 bases and J by 11 bases, with 13 bases of the junction left unmatched. This CDR3 spans 16 amino acids. The CDR3: CASSVASPGQGLPIYF. The DNA for the CDR3 is TGTGCCAGCAGCGTAGCTTCTCCAGGACAGGGTCTTCCCATATATTTT.

V usage is TRBV19 and J usage is TRBJ1-2, with a tentative D call TRBD1 (5 bases). Looked up from germline, CDR1 is LNHDA and CDR2 is SQIVND (reference sequence). V was cut by 8 bases and J by 2 bases, with 15 bases left in between. The CDR3 is 14 amino acids. The CDR3 loop is CASALREGNYGYTF. The CDR3 coding sequence is TGTGCCAGTGCCTTGCGGGAGGGGAACTATGGCTACACCTTC.

V usage is TRBV19 and J usage is TRBJ2-1, with D maybe TRBD2 (5 bases). The CDR3 is 14 amino acids. Germline V CDR1 and CDR2: LNHDA, SQIVND (reference sequence). V shed 5 bases and J shed 2 bases, with 10 bases lying between them. CDR3 residues: CASSLGGTYNEQFF. As DNA, the CDR3 is TGTGCCAGTAGTCTAGGAGGAACCTACAATGAGCAGTTCTTC.

This sequence joins TRBV5-4 and TRBJ2-2; 7 bases match TRBD1. Germline V gene data show CDR1 as SGHNT and CDR2 as YYREEE (reference sequence). Trimming took 0 bases from V and 2 from J; bases not matched to a gene: 1. The CDR3 spans 15 residues. The CDR3 region is CASSLDRGNTGELFF. The CDR3 DNA reads TGTGCCAGCAGCTTGGACAGGGGAAACACCGGGGAGCTGTTTTTT.

The chain combines TRBV28 with TRBJ2-5, with TRBD2 as a possible D gene (6 bases). The CDR3 contains 16 residues. V gave up 2 bases and J gave up 1 base, with 14 bases separating them. Germline V gene sequence: CDR1 MDHEN, CDR2 SYDVKM. The CDR3 here is CASSLVGGPAQETQYF. The CDR3 region has the DNA TGTGCCAGCAGTTTAGTGGGAGGTCCCGCCCAAGAGACCCAGTACTTC.

V is TRBV28 and J is TRBJ2-5, with 10 bases matching TRBD1. The trim removed 6 bases at V and 4 bases at J, leaving 2 bases unmatched. This CDR3 has 13 residues. The germline CDR1 and CDR2 sequences are MDHEN and SYDVKM. The CDR3 bases are TGTGCCAGCAGAAGGGACAGGGGAGAGACCCAGTACTTC. It is translated as CASRRDRGETQYF.

Comment on this clone: Distinct nucleotide sequences in the sample also encode this CDR3. In DNA form, the CDR3 reads TGTGCCAGCAGCTTCGACAGGGGGCGTACAGATACGCAGTATTTT. It translates to CASSFDRGRTDTQYF. The V call is TRBV11-2, the J call TRBJ2-3, with 10 bases fitting TRBD1. The CDR3 totals 15 residues. Unmatched junction bases numbered 3, after V lost 3 bases and J lost 3 bases. Germline CDR1 and CDR2: SGHAT and FQNNGV.

The J gene is TRBJ2-7, the V gene TRBV10-3; TRBD1 might be the D (8 bases). The V gene lost 4 bases and the J gene lost 2 bases, with 15 bases spanning the gap. Germline assignment: CDR1 ENHRY and CDR2 SYGVKD. There are 15 residues in the CDR3. In DNA, the CDR3 is TGTGCCATCAGTGGGGGGGGACAGGTCCCCTACGAGCAGTACTTC. It encodes CAISGGGQVPYEQYF.

The V call is TRBV28, the J call TRBJ2-3, with 8 bases identical to TRBD2. This CDR3 has 15 amino acids. The germline V gene encodes CDR1 MDHEN and CDR2 SYDVKM. The V segment lost 2 bases and the J segment 0 bases; nucleotides outside the gene matches: 1. As DNA, the CDR3 is TGTGCCAGCAGTTTAACTAGCGGAAGCACAGATACGCAGTATTTT. Translating gives CASSLTSGSTDTQYF.